This T cell receptor (beta chain) emerged from a study of T cell repertoires in cytomegalovirus infection. MiXCR was run by TCRdb on the reads, yielding one entry per CDR3 protein. The data contain about 130,000 distinct CDR3 sequences, approximately 24% of them seen just once; the ten biggest clones take up 34%. Trimming removed 5 bases at V and 6 bases at J, with 19 bases between. Germline V gives CDR1 SGHDN, CDR2 FVKESK. The CDR3 has 15 amino acids. This clonotype showed up many times. Its target is not known. V and J are TRBV14 and TRBJ1-1; D not certain. The origin of this receptor is a human donor in good health (CMV status not recorded). Some clones in this sample may be carry-over from other donors' samples. Sequenced material: PBMCs, sequenced either directly or after in vitro stimulation (not recorded which). The CDR3 sequence: CASSVGVWAIAEAFF. CDR3 nucleotides: TGTGCCAGCAGCGTCGGCGTATGGGCAATCGCTGAAGCTTTCTTT.